This TCR beta chain came from a study of shared clonotypes between healthy human individuals. Every contributor of samples was a Caucasian grown-up residing in Nashville, Tennessee. Unsorted samples, those not sorted, used approximately 100 million PBMCs for genomic DNA. On ten immunoSEQ deep assay plates, unsorted PBMC DNA was sequenced. Source study methods: ImmunoSEQ only sent back junction sequences with no quality scores, so filtering was done differently. TCRdb keeps only in-frame clones here, not all; method: immunoSEQ multiplex PCR. For V, J and clone size, that table is used; D and trimming come from the DNA. Altogether fewer than 550,000 clones are present, 75% to 80% being singletons, with the ten largest covering around 12%. CDR3 length equals 11 residues. CDR1 is MGHDK, CDR2 SYGVNS, per germline. Deletions cut 3 bases from V and 3 bases from J, with 0 bases between.

Sequenced material: PBMCs. The TCR originated in a woman aged 40 to 50 in good health. Some clones in this sample may be carry-over from other donors' samples. This chain uses TRBV25-1 with TRBJ2-1; D is unresolved. CDR3 region: CASSDYNEQFF. In nucleotides, the CDR3 is TGTGCCAGCAGTGACTACAATGAGCAGTTCTTC.